Listed below are T cell receptor beta chains from one sample, sequenced in a study of blood T cell repertoires in COVID-19. Sequenced by immunoSEQ multiplex PCR; TCRdb stores in-frame clones only, minus some. The data hold more than 200,000 clones, with 80% to 90% observed a single time. The sequenced sample consisted of peripheral blood. The receptors come from a young man with active or convalescent COVID-19. Both conserved end residues are part of each CDR3. Fields, in order: D gene, clone size, J gene, V gene, CDR3 protein, CDR3 DNA. D genes are given only for firm matches. The size field is filled for only some rows; it gives once, few, many or a size class.

TRBD1	-	TRBJ2-2	TRBV5-3	CARSYRDSLLSGELFF	TGTGCCAGAAGCTACCGGGACAGCCTCTTGAGCGGGGAGCTGTTTTTT
TRBD1	once	TRBJ2-1	TRBV15	CATSHRQGPFHQFF	TGTGCCACCAGCCATAGACAGGGCCCGTTCCACCAGTTCTTC
-	-	TRBJ1-1	TRBV7-9	CASSFQGSNTEAFF	TGTGCCAGCAGCTTCCAGGGTTCAAACACTGAAGCTTTCTTT
-	-	TRBJ1-1	TRBV7-8	CASSLELGGNTEAFF	TGTGCCAGCAGCTTAGAGTTGGGGGGGAACACTGAAGCTTTCTTT
-	-	TRBJ1-3	TRBV19	CASAGFSGNTIYF	TGTGCTTCAGCGGGGTTCTCTGGAAACACCATATATTTT
TRBD1	-	TRBJ2-2	TRBV4-1	CASSQTGTGRSGELFF	TGCGCCAGCAGCCAAACCGGGACAGGGAGGTCCGGGGAGCTGTTTTTT
TRBD2	-	TRBJ2-3	TRBV11-2	CASSLGTSGVYTDTQYF	TGTGCCAGCAGCTTAGGAACTAGCGGCGTTTACACAGATACGCAGTATTTT
TRBD1	-	TRBJ1-4	TRBV12-5	CASGFQGAPNEKLFF	TGTGCTAGTGGTTTTCAGGGGGCGCCTAATGAAAAACTGTTTTTT
TRBD2	-	TRBJ2-3	TRBV24-1	CATSGPGSGGAPDTQYF	TGTGCCACCAGTGGCCCTGGAAGCGGGGGGGCCCCAGATACGCAGTATTTT
TRBD1	-	TRBJ1-3	TRBV18	CASSPIPDRSSGNTIYF	TGTGCCAGCTCACCGATACCGGACAGGAGCTCTGGAAACACCATATATTTT
TRBD1	-	TRBJ1-5	TRBV11-2	CASSQRQGADQPQHF	TGTGCCAGCAGCCAGAGACAGGGCGCGGATCAGCCCCAGCATTTT
-	-	TRBJ2-5	TRBV13	CASSLDGETQYF	TGTGCCAGCAGCTTAGACGGAGAGACCCAGTACTTC
TRBD1	-	TRBJ1-5	TRBV2	CASRGQGNSNQPQHF	TGTGCCAGCAGAGGACAGGGAAATAGCAATCAGCCCCAGCATTTT
TRBD1	-	TRBJ1-6	TRBV4-1	CASSQVFGTGESPLHF	TGCGCCAGCAGCCAAGTCTTTGGGACAGGGGAGTCACCCCTCCACTTT
-	few	TRBJ1-2	TRBV6-6	CASSKGEPLGGYTF	TGTGCCAGCAGCAAGGGGGAACCTTTAGGAGGCTACACCTTC
TRBD1	-	TRBJ1-4	TRBV7-8	CASSTRIRDRHEKLFF	TGTGCCAGCAGCACCCGGATCCGGGACAGACATGAAAAACTGTTTTTT
TRBD1	-	TRBJ1-4	TRBV7-6	CASRPGQGADREKLFF	TGTGCCAGCAGACCCGGACAGGGCGCGGATCGTGAAAAACTGTTTTTT
TRBD2	-	TRBJ2-5	TRBV13	CASSLLAGTGETQYF	TGTGCCAGCAGTTTACTAGCGGGGACGGGAGAGACCCAGTACTTC
TRBD1	-	TRBJ1-1	TRBV7-8	CASSLFGQGEMNTEAFF	TGTGCCAGCAGCTTATTCGGACAGGGTGAGATGAACACTGAAGCTTTCTTT
-	-	TRBJ1-1	TRBV5-4	CASSSNTEAFF	TGTGCCAGCAGCTCAAACACTGAAGCTTTCTTT
TRBD1	-	TRBJ1-2	TRBV9	CASSDRDRGLLRDYGYTF	TGTGCCAGCAGCGACCGGGACAGGGGGCTTCTTCGCGACTATGGCTACACCTTC
-	-	TRBJ2-1	TRBV9	CASSVRGQTYNEQFF	TGTGCCAGCAGCGTCCGGGGTCAAACCTACAATGAGCAGTTCTTC
-	-	TRBJ2-4	TRBV7-2	CASSLGTAAGPRGNIQYF	TGTGCCAGCAGCTTAGGTACGGCGGCGGGACCAAGAGGAAACATTCAGTACTTC
-	-	TRBJ2-4	TRBV7-9	CASSPGTSTLDIQYF	TGTGCCAGCAGCCCCGGGACAAGCACTTTGGACATTCAGTACTTC
-	-	TRBJ1-5	TRBV18	CASSPGQEVGQPQHF	TGTGCCAGCTCACCAGGGCAGGAGGTCGGTCAGCCCCAGCATTTT
-	-	TRBJ2-7	TRBV11-2	CASSLLDTSYEQYF	TGTGCCAGCAGCTTGTTGGACACGTCCTACGAGCAGTACTTC
TRBD1	once	TRBJ2-7	TRBV13	CASSPDRGPYEQYF	TGTGCCAGCAGCCCGGACAGGGGGCCCTACGAGCAGTACTTC
-	-	TRBJ1-3	TRBV7-2	CASSLAAGNSGNTIYF	TGTGCCAGCAGCTTAGCGGCAGGGAACTCTGGAAACACCATATATTTT